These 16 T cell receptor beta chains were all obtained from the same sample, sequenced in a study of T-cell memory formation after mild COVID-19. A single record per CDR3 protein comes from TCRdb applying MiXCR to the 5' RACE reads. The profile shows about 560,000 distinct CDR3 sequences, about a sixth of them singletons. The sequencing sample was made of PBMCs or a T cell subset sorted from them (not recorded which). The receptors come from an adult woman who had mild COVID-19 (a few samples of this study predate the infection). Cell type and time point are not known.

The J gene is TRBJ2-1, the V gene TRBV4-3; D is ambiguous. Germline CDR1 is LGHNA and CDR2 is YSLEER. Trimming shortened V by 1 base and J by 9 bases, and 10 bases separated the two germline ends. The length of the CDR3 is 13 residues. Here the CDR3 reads CASSQGFGFEQFF. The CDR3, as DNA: TGCGCCAGCAGCCAAGGTTTTGGATTTGAGCAGTTCTTC.

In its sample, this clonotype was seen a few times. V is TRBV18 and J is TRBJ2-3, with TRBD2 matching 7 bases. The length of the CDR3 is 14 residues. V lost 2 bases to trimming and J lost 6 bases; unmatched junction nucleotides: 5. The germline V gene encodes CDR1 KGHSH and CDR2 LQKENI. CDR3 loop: CASSPGGGMDTQYF. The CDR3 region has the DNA TGTGCCAGCTCACCAGGCGGGGGAATGGATACGCAGTATTTT.

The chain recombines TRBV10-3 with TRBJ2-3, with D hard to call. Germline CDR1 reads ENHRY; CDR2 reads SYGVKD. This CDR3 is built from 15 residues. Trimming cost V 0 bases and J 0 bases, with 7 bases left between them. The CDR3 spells CAISESGTSTDTQYF. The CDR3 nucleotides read TGTGCCATCAGTGAGTCGGGCACTAGCACAGATACGCAGTATTTT.

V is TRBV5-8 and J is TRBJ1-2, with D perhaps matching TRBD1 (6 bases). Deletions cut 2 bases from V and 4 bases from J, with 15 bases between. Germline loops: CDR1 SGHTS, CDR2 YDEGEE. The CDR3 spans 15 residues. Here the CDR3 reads CASSLGLGGLYGYTF. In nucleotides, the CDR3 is TGTGCCAGCAGCTTAGGTCTGGGGGGCCTCTATGGCTACACCTTC.

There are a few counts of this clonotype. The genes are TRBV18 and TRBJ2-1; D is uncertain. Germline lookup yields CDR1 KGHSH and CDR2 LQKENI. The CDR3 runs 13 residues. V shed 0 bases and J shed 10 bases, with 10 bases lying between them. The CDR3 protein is CASSPPAVIEQFF. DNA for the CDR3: TGTGCCAGCTCACCACCGGCAGTCATCGAGCAGTTCTTC.

CDR3 nucleotides: TGTGCCAGCAGCGCTATTGCGGGGAGCACAGATACGCAGTATTTT. Translation: CASSAIAGSTDTQYF. This chain joins TRBV9 and TRBJ2-3, with D tentatively TRBD2 (6 bases). Germline V CDR1 and CDR2: SGDLS, YYNGEE. V was cut by 3 bases and J by 0 bases, with 11 bases left in between. This CDR3 contains 15 residues.

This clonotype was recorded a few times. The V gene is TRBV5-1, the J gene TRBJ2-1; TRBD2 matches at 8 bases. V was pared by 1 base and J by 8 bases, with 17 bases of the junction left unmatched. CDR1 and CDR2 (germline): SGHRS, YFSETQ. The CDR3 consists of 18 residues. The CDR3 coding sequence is TGCGCCAGCAGCTTGACTTTCAGCGGGAGCCTCCGCGGCGATGAGCAGTTCTTC. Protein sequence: CASSLTFSGSLRGDEQFF.

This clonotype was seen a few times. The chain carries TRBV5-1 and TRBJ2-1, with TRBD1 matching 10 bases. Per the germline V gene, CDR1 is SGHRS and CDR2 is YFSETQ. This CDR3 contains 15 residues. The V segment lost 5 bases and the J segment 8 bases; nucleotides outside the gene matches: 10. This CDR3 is CASRPEGQGFDEQFF. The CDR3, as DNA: TGCGCCAGCAGACCCGAGGGACAGGGGTTCGATGAGCAGTTCTTC.

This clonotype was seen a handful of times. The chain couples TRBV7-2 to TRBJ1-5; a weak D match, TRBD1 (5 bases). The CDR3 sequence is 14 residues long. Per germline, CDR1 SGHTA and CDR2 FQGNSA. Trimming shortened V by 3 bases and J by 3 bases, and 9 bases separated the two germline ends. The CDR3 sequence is CASSFLGVNQPQHF. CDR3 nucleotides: TGTGCCAGCAGCTTCTTGGGGGTCAATCAGCCCCAGCATTTT.

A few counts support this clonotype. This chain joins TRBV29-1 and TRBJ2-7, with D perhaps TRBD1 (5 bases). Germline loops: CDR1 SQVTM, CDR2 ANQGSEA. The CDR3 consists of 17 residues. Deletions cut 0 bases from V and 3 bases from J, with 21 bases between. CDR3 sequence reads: CSVEDLPEIRDRYEQYF. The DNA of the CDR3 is TGCAGCGTTGAAGATCTGCCAGAGATCAGGGATCGCTACGAGCAGTACTTC.

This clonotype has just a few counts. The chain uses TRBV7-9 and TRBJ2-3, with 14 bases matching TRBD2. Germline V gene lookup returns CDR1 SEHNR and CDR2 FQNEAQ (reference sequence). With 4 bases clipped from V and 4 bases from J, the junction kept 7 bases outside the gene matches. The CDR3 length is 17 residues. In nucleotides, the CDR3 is TGTGCCAGCAGCTCCTCGGGACTAGCGGGAGCGCCAGATACGCAGTATTTT. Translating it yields CASSSSGLAGAPDTQYF.

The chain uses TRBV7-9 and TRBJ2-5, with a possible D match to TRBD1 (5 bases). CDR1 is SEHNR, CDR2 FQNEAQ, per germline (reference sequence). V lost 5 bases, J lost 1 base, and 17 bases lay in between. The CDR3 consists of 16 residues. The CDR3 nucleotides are TGTGCCAGCAGCCAGGGCGGAACGCCCGGCCAAGAGACCCAGTACTTC. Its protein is CASSQGGTPGQETQYF.

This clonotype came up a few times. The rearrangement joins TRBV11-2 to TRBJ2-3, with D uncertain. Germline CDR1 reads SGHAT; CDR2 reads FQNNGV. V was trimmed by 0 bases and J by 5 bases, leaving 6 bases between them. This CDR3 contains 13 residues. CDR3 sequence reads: CASSLDLLDTQYF. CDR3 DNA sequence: TGTGCCAGCAGCTTAGATCTGCTAGATACGCAGTATTTT.

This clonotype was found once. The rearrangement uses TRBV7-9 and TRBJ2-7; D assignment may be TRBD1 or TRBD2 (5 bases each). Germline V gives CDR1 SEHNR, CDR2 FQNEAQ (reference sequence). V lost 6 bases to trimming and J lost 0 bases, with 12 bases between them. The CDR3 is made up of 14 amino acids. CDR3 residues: CASRGPPDSYEQYF. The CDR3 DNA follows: TGTGCCAGCAGGGGACCCCCAGACTCCTACGAGCAGTACTTC.

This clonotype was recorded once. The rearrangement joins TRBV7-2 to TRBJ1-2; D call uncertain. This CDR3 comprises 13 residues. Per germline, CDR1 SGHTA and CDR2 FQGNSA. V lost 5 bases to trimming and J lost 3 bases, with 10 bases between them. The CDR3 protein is CASSDTSHYGYTF. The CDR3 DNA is TGTGCCAGCAGCGACACCTCTCACTATGGCTACACCTTC.

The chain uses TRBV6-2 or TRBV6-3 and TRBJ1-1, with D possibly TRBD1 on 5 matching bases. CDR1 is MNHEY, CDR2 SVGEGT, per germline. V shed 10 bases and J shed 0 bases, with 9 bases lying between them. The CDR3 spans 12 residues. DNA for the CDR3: TGTGCCATCTCACAGGTGAACACTGAAGCTTTCTTT. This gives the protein CAISQVNTEAFF.